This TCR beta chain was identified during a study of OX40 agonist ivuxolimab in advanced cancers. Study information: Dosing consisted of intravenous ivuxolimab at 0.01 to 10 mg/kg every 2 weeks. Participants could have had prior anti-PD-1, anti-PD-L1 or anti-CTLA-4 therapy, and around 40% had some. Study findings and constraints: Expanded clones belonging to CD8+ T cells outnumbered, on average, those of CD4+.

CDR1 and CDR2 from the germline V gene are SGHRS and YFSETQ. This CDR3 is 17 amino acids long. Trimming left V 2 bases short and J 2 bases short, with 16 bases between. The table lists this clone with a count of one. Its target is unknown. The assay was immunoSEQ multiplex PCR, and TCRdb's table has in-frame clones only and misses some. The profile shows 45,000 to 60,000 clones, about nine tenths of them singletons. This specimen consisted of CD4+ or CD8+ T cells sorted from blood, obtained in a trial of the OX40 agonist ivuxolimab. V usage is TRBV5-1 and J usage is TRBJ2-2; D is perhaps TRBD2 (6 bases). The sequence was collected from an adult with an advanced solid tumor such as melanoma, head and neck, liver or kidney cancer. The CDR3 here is CASSLPGGGGNTGELFF. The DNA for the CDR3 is TGCGCCAGCAGCTTACCCGGGGGTGGGGGTAACACCGGGGAGCTGTTTTTT.